This TCR beta chain was recorded in a study of blood T cell repertoires in COVID-19. As for the study in general: Material from acute and convalescent COVID-19 was sourced from the United States, Italy and Spain. PBMCs, B-cell-depleted T cells, or T cells provided the cDNA or gDNA that made up the material.

Per the original methods: It was from reference gene primer amplification that nucleated cell counts were estimated. Measured with immunoSEQ multiplex PCR; TCRdb has only the in-frame clones, and not every one. V, J and clone size reflect that table, while D and trimming were determined from the DNA. The repertoire holds about 320,000 clones, with over 75% as singletons. This clone occurred many times. The sequencing sample was made of peripheral blood. This TCR derives from a human donor in a cohort sampled during active COVID-19.

CDR3 DNA: TGTGCCAGTAGTGCCTGGGACTTTGAAGCTTTCTTT. Its protein product is CASSAWDFEAFF. The rearrangement links TRBV19 to TRBJ1-1, with TRBD1 as a possible D gene (5 bases). CDR1 and CDR2 (germline): LNHDA, SQIVND (reference sequence). V was shortened by 5 bases and J by 7 bases, with 11 bases between the two germline ends. This CDR3 has 12 amino acids.